A single sample gave rise to the 5 T cell receptor beta chains below, sequenced in a study of blood T cell repertoires in COVID-19. Repertoires were generated with immunoSEQ multiplex PCR, while TCRdb's copy carries only in-frame clones and drops some. The sample includes about 180,000 clones, under 90% of them seen just once. Sequencing was performed on PBMCs or T cells enriched from blood (not recorded which). Every receptor here comes from a man aged 55 to 69 who had recovered from COVID-19.

This chain links TRBV7-9 with TRBJ1-2, with TRBD1 as a possible D gene (5 bases). Trimming took off 2 bases at V and 7 bases at J, with 17 bases between the two ends. The CDR3 covers 15 residues. From germline, CDR1 is SEHNR and CDR2 FQNEAQ (reference sequence). CDR3 bases: TGTGCCAGCAGCTTAAGGGCGGGGGAGTTCTTTGGCTACACCTTC. Translated: CASSLRAGEFFGYTF.

The chain has TRBV9 and TRBJ2-3, with a tentative D call TRBD1 (6 bases). The length of the CDR3 is 16 residues. Germline CDR1 is SGDLS and CDR2 is YYNGEE. V dropped 3 bases and J dropped 0 bases, with 14 bases sitting between them. The CDR3 DNA reads TGTGCCAGCAGCGCCCGGGACATCCGAAGCACAGATACGCAGTATTTT. Translation: CASSARDIRSTDTQYF. The variable domain in full, with the rest retrieved from reference TRBV9 and TRBJ2-3, is DSGVTQTPKHLITATGQRVTLRCSPRSGDLSVYWYQQSLDQGLQFLIQYYNGEERAKGNILERFSAQQFPDLHSELNLSSLELGDSALYFCASSARDIRSTDTQYFGPGTRLTVL.

The rearrangement joins TRBV28 to TRBJ1-3; 8 bases align to TRBD1. Trimming took 3 bases from V and 4 from J; bases not matched to a gene: 5. There are 15 residues in the CDR3. The germline gives CDR1 MDHEN, CDR2 SYDVKM. The CDR3 DNA follows: TGTGCCAGCAGTTTCCTTGGGACAGGCGGAAACACCATATATTTT. It is translated as CASSFLGTGGNTIYF. Using reference TRBV28 and TRBJ1-3 for the parts outside the CDR3, the full variable domain is DVKVTQSSRYLVKRTGEKVFLECVQDMDHENMFWYRQDPGLGLRLIYFSYDVKMKEKGDIPEGYSVSREKKERFSLILESASTNQTSMYLCASSFLGTGGNTIYFGEGSWLTVV.

This rearrangement joins TRBV2 to TRBJ2-1, with 10 bases aligning to TRBD1. Germline-derived CDR1 and CDR2 are SNHLY and FYNNEI. With 6 bases clipped from V and 9 bases from J, the junction kept 5 bases outside the gene matches. The CDR3 consists of 13 residues. The CDR3 DNA sequence: TGTGCCAGCAGGCAAGACAGGGGGCCTGAGCAGTTCTTC. It is translated as CASRQDRGPEQFF.

This rearrangement joins TRBV28 to TRBJ1-4; maybe TRBD1 (6 bases). Looked up from germline, CDR1 is MDHEN and CDR2 is SYDVKM. V was clipped by 6 bases and J by 5 bases, with 10 bases between them. This CDR3 spans 13 amino acids. CDR3 amino acids: CASRGAKNEKLFF. DNA for the CDR3: TGTGCCAGCAGGGGGGCAAAAAATGAAAAACTGTTTTTT.